This T cell receptor (beta chain) was sequenced during a study of vaccination and CD4 T cells after COVID-19 (dated by TCRdb to about 2022). For the wider study: Six males and four females were included in the convalescent cohort, with two Hispanic individuals, seven Caucasians, two Asians and one multiracial person represented. Two doses of either the Pfizer-BioNTech BNT162b2 vaccine (n=8) or the Moderna mRNA-1273 vaccine (n=2) were administered to participants. Post-COVID blood samples from convalescent patients were collected a median of approximately 93 days after diagnosis, with a range of roughly 35 to 180 days. The time from the second vaccine dose to post-vaccine blood sampling had a median of roughly 77 days and ranged from about 12 to 241 days. For stimulating the cultures, overlapping spike peptide pools were used, derived from SARS-CoV-2 as well as from the common cold coronaviruses HCoV-NL63, HCoV-OC43 and HCoV-229E. Control cultures used a CEFX viral epitope pool as positive control, an HIV-1 Nef peptide pool as negative control, or no peptide. The spike-specific CD4+ TCR repertoire was compared before and after mRNA vaccination in about nine COVID-19 convalescent patients and a handful of infection-naive healthy vaccine recipients.

Study-level results and caveats: Among convalescent patients, a median about 86% of the SARS-CoV-2-reactive clones seen after vaccination appeared only after vaccination, which suggests priming specific to the vaccine. The study included relatively few convalescent patients and did not analyze early timepoints after natural infection. Although the median number of SARS-CoV-2-reactive clonotypes went up from around 20 after infection to 38 after vaccination, the increase was not significant. Of the vaccine-specific clones found in convalescent patients, nearly all (304 of 307) were mono-reactive for SARS-CoV-2 spike instead of being cross-reactive with common cold coronaviruses.

The germline ends are 15 bases apart after V is trimmed by 3 bases and J by 0 bases. CDR1 and CDR2, per the germline V gene, are MNHEY and SVGAGI. There are 17 amino acids in the CDR3, from cysteine to phenylalanine inclusive. Just CDR3 DNA is preserved here, 51 bases in frame from base 1. This clonotype has only one observation. Its cognate antigen has yet to be identified. No clone much larger than this one lies a single base away; base qualities are absent. Resting on one read, the evidence is weak. The library relied on PCR. DNA from cultured CD4+ T cells was subjected to TCR sequencing with the Oncomine TCR Beta short-read assay at the Johns Hopkins FTIC core. The QIAamp micro DNA kit was used to extract genomic DNA from the cultured CD4+ T cells. Oncomine TCR Beta libraries from cultured CD4+ T cells were pooled with unique dual indexes and sequenced on an Illumina iSeq 100. In the paper's pipeline: Non-productive sequences were removed, and CDR3s not starting with C, not ending with F or W, or shorter than 7 amino acids were discarded. The MANAFEST web application was used to identify antigen-specific clonotypes by comparing peptide-stimulated wells against reference wells and other culture wells. For a clone to be called positive, the clone needed an FDR below 0.05, an odds ratio above 5, and a productive frequency above 0.1% in at least two of three replicate wells. A clonotype counted as cross-reactive if it showed significant expansion both in the SARS-CoV-2 spike wells and in at least one common cold coronavirus spike condition. Using R version 3.6.1, CDR3 homology was evaluated through Levenshtein distances (stringdist) along with unrooted phylogenetic trees (ape). Using fastp at Q25 and MiXCR, TCRdb reprocessed the public reads and kept productive beta chains. Rows with one shared CDR3 protein collapse into an entry with the most common genes and DNA. The V and J calls reflect TCRdb's pipeline rather than the authors' work. The sample table contains about 30,000 distinct CDR3 sequences; only one count was recorded for about 60% of them. The top ten clones comprise 17% of the sample.

Interpreted using the paper, the treatment or condition label stands for: roughly 11-day PBMC culture with coronavirus spike peptide pools or control peptides (ViraFEST assay). To expand antigen-specific T cells with peptide pools and then pick out the expanded clonotypes through TCR sequencing, the study relied on the ViraFEST assay. The absence of prior SARS-CoV-2 infection in healthy vaccine recipients was confirmed by negative nucleocapsid antibody tests before and after vaccination. Each well held some 2 million PBMCs cultured with roughly 9.2 ug/ml peptide pools in IMDM containing roughly 4.7% human AB serum and 9.5 to 10 IU/ml IL-2. Half of the culture medium was replaced with fresh IL-2-containing medium on days 3 and 7. After 10 days of culture, CD4+ T cells were isolated by negative selection with the EasySep CD4+ T cell isolation kit. Ficoll-Paque Plus gradient centrifugation was used to isolate PBMCs from whole blood, and the isolated PBMCs were then either used fresh or cryopreserved at -140C. Culture conditions were generally each tested in triplicate wells.

The starting material was CD4+ T cells from blood, cultured in vitro, obtained after SARS-CoV-2 vaccination. The receptor was isolated from a human donor who received a COVID-19 vaccine. Rearrangement joined TRBV6-5 to TRBJ1-5; too little of a D gene remains to name it. The DNA is as follows: TGTGCCAGCAGTTATCCCCCGGACGTCAATAGCAATCAGCCCCAGCATTTT. This codes for CASSYPPDVNSNQPQHF.